This T cell receptor (beta chain) is from a study of PD-1 blockade in classical Hodgkin lymphoma. Study findings and constraints: Relapsed/refractory patients reportedly had the lowest baseline TCR diversity, below newly diagnosed patients, who were below healthy donors. Researchers reported that CD4+ TCR diversity, though not CD8+, rose significantly by C4D1.

Autologous stem cell transplantation was followed by relapse in every patient, and brentuximab vedotin exposure varied. Notes on this clone: Its matching antigen is unknown.

Method: immunoSEQ multiplex PCR; TCRdb's copy keeps in-frame clones and lacks some. The data show tens of thousands of clones, approximately 78% seen once. The length of the CDR3 is 13 residues. Germline CDR1 reads MDHEN; CDR2 reads SYDVKM. J lost 3 bases, V lost 6 bases, and 4 bases had no gene match. The clonotype originates from a human donor with classical Hodgkin lymphoma. The sequenced sample was peripheral blood mononuclear cells (PBMCs), obtained before the second cycle of nivolumab. V gene TRBV28 combines with J gene TRBJ1-2; 7 nucleotides align to TRBD1. The CDR3 reads CASRVQGDYGYTF. The CDR3 bases are TGTGCCAGCAGGGTGCAGGGGGACTATGGCTACACCTTC.